The 3 T cell receptor beta chains in this list originate from one sample, sequenced in a study of blood T cells in healthy people across ages. Sample-barcoded 5' priming and a J-beta primer mix drove a second PCR of 7 to 11 cycles. From the 5' RACE reads, TCRdb called clonotypes with MiXCR, one entry per CDR3 protein. The profile shows about 1.6 million distinct CDR3 sequences, around 35% of them singletons. Specimen: blood. Receptor source: a woman younger than 45 in good health.

This clonotype turned up a few times. V usage is TRBV9 and J usage is TRBJ2-5; TRBD2 might be the D (7 bases). The germline V gene has CDR1 SGDLS and CDR2 YYNGEE. With 0 bases removed from V and 3 bases from J, the gap between germline ends came to 18 bases. This CDR3 is 17 amino acids long. CDR3 nucleotides: TGTGCCAGCAGCGTAGCCGGGGGGAGTGGGGGCGAAGAGACCCAGTACTTC. It translates to CASSVAGGSGGEETQYF.

This clonotype was seen ten or more times. The chain has TRBV7-9 and TRBJ2-6; possible D gene TRBD2, 5 bases. V was trimmed by 4 bases and J by 1 base, leaving 14 bases between them. The CDR3 covers 17 residues. CDR1 is SEHNR, CDR2 FQNEAQ, per germline (reference sequence). The CDR3 DNA reads TGTGCCAGCAGCTCTACCCGGACGGGATCTGGGGCCAACGTCCTGACTTTC. This codes for CASSSTRTGSGANVLTF.

This clonotype has a handful of counts. This sequence joins TRBV9 and TRBJ2-5; D is perhaps TRBD1 (7 bases). The CDR3 covers 15 residues. In germline, CDR1 is SGDLS, CDR2 YYNGEE. Trimming shortened V by 0 bases and J by 2 bases, and 11 bases separated the two germline ends. This CDR3 is CASSVAQGGQETQYF. As DNA, the CDR3 is TGTGCCAGCAGCGTAGCCCAGGGGGGTCAAGAGACCCAGTACTTC.